A selection of T cell receptor beta chains follows, all from one sample in a study of regulatory T cells in long-lasting Graves disease. A single record per CDR3 protein comes from TCRdb applying MiXCR to the multiplex PCR reads. Of hundreds of thousands of distinct CDR3 sequences listed, less than 25% are singletons. The starting material was peripheral blood mononuclear cells (PBMCs), obtained when the disease was refractory, from a patient treated with antithyroid drugs. The receptor source for this set is a female donor with Graves disease. The CDR3 runs from the conserved cysteine through the conserved F or W. Fields, in order: V gene, clone size, J gene, D gene, CDR3 protein, CDR3 DNA. The D gene is left open where the match is weak. The listing skips clone size in some rows; elsewhere it reads once, few, many or a size class.

v_call: TRBV6-1
clone_size: NA
j_call: TRBJ2-7
d_call: NA
cdr3_aa: CASRVSGRSSYEQYF
cdr3_nt: TGTGCCAGCAGAGTAAGCGGGCGGAGCTCCTACGAGCAGTACTTC

v_call: TRBV28
clone_size: many
j_call: TRBJ2-4
d_call: NA
cdr3_aa: CASSAQWGRRAKNIQYF
cdr3_nt: TGTGCCAGCAGTGCCCAGTGGGGACGGCGAGCCAAAAACATTCAGTACTTC

v_call: TRBV27
clone_size: many
j_call: TRBJ1-1
d_call: NA
cdr3_aa: CASSLDRNMNTEAFF
cdr3_nt: TGTGCCAGCAGTTTAGACAGAAACATGAACACTGAAGCTTTCTTT

v_call: TRBV3-1
clone_size: many
j_call: TRBJ1-4
d_call: TRBD1
cdr3_aa: CASRGTGGNEKLFF
cdr3_nt: TGTGCCAGCAGAGGAACAGGGGGGAATGAAAAACTGTTTTTT

v_call: TRBV5-1
clone_size: NA
j_call: TRBJ1-5
d_call: TRBD1
cdr3_aa: CASSPTGAGRNQPQHF
cdr3_nt: TGCGCCAGCAGCCCCACAGGGGCGGGAAGGAATCAGCCCCAGCATTTT

v_call: TRBV19
clone_size: NA
j_call: TRBJ2-7
d_call: TRBD2
cdr3_aa: CASSRGTSGITYEQYF
cdr3_nt: TGTGCCAGTTCACGGGGGACTAGCGGGATTACCTACGAGCAGTACTTC

v_call: TRBV20-1
clone_size: few
j_call: TRBJ2-5
d_call: TRBD1
cdr3_aa: CSTGVQETQYF
cdr3_nt: TGCAGTACAGGGGTACAAGAGACCCAGTACTTC

v_call: TRBV11-2
clone_size: NA
j_call: TRBJ2-5
d_call: NA
cdr3_aa: CASSPTGVEETQYF
cdr3_nt: TGTGCCAGCAGTCCTACGGGGGTGGAAGAGACCCAGTACTTC

v_call: TRBV12-3/TRBV12-4
clone_size: many
j_call: TRBJ1-5
d_call: TRBD1
cdr3_aa: CASRDGHRGMNQPQHF
cdr3_nt: TGTGCCAGCAGGGACGGCCACAGGGGAATGAATCAGCCCCAGCATTTT

v_call: TRBV6-6
clone_size: few
j_call: TRBJ2-2
d_call: TRBD2
cdr3_aa: CASSYSATSGNVGELFF
cdr3_nt: TGTGCCAGCAGTTACTCGGCGACTAGCGGGAATGTCGGGGAGCTGTTTTTT

v_call: TRBV19
clone_size: few
j_call: TRBJ2-7
d_call: TRBD1
cdr3_aa: CASKYSLGTGPYEQYF
cdr3_nt: TGTGCCAGTAAATACTCCCTTGGGACAGGGCCTTACGAGCAGTACTTC

v_call: TRBV3-1
clone_size: many
j_call: TRBJ1-1
d_call: NA
cdr3_aa: CASSQVPVTNTEAFF
cdr3_nt: TGTGCCAGCAGCCAAGTCCCCGTTACGAACACTGAAGCTTTCTTT

v_call: TRBV15
clone_size: many
j_call: TRBJ1-2
d_call: NA
cdr3_aa: CATSRDRINYGYTF
cdr3_nt: TGTGCCACCAGCAGAGACAGGATAAACTATGGCTACACCTTC

v_call: TRBV7-3
clone_size: few
j_call: TRBJ2-7
d_call: NA
cdr3_aa: CASSLTRGAGEQYF
cdr3_nt: TGTGCCAGCAGCTTAACACGAGGGGCAGGCGAGCAGTACTTC

v_call: TRBV27
clone_size: many
j_call: TRBJ2-7
d_call: NA
cdr3_aa: CASSMTGEEQYF
cdr3_nt: TGTGCCAGCAGTATGACAGGTGAAGAGCAGTACTTC

v_call: TRBV5-1
clone_size: NA
j_call: TRBJ2-2
d_call: NA
cdr3_aa: CASSLVGAANTGELFF
cdr3_nt: TGCGCCAGCAGCTTGGTAGGGGCGGCGAACACCGGGGAGCTGTTTTTT

v_call: TRBV30
clone_size: many
j_call: TRBJ1-6
d_call: NA
cdr3_aa: CAWTPAGVSPLHF
cdr3_nt: TGTGCCTGGACCCCGGCTGGTGTTTCACCCCTCCACTTT

v_call: TRBV30
clone_size: NA
j_call: TRBJ2-5
d_call: TRBD2
cdr3_aa: CAWRPSGRVAETQYF
cdr3_nt: TGTGCCTGGAGACCTAGCGGGAGGGTTGCCGAGACCCAGTACTTC

v_call: TRBV28
clone_size: many
j_call: TRBJ2-5
d_call: NA
cdr3_aa: CASSYHQGAAQETQYF
cdr3_nt: TGTGCCAGCAGTTACCACCAGGGAGCGGCCCAAGAGACCCAGTACTTC

v_call: TRBV12-3/TRBV12-4
clone_size: many
j_call: TRBJ2-5
d_call: TRBD2
cdr3_aa: CASTRGTSGRIETQYF
cdr3_nt: TGTGCCAGCACCAGAGGGACTAGCGGGAGGATAGAGACCCAGTACTTC

v_call: TRBV15
clone_size: many
j_call: TRBJ1-2
d_call: NA
cdr3_aa: CATSGGNYGYTF
cdr3_nt: TGTGCCACCAGCGGGGGTAACTATGGCTACACCTTC

v_call: TRBV28
clone_size: NA
j_call: TRBJ2-5
d_call: NA
cdr3_aa: CASTPPDLIQETQYF
cdr3_nt: TGTGCCAGCACCCCCCCGGACTTAATACAAGAGACCCAGTACTTC

v_call: TRBV7-9
clone_size: NA
j_call: TRBJ2-2
d_call: NA
cdr3_aa: CASISSRELANTGELFF
cdr3_nt: TGTGCCAGCATCTCTAGTCGGGAGTTAGCGAACACCGGGGAGCTGTTTTTT

v_call: TRBV7-3
clone_size: many
j_call: TRBJ2-2
d_call: NA
cdr3_aa: CASSRDFSTGELFF
cdr3_nt: TGTGCCAGCAGCCGGGACTTTTCAACCGGGGAGCTGTTTTTT

v_call: TRBV3-1
clone_size: NA
j_call: TRBJ2-2
d_call: TRBD2
cdr3_aa: CASSPGLARTGEPFF
cdr3_nt: TGTGCCAGCAGCCCGGGACTAGCTAGGACCGGGGAGCCGTTTTTT

v_call: TRBV7-3
clone_size: NA
j_call: TRBJ2-7
d_call: NA
cdr3_aa: CASSTIPGRGFNEQYF
cdr3_nt: TGTGCCAGCAGCACCATACCCGGTCGGGGCTTCAACGAGCAGTACTTC

v_call: TRBV20-1
clone_size: NA
j_call: TRBJ1-5
d_call: TRBD1
cdr3_aa: CSARDWGAGGYQPQHF
cdr3_nt: TGCAGTGCTAGAGATTGGGGGGCAGGGGGTTATCAGCCCCAGCATTTT

v_call: TRBV28
clone_size: NA
j_call: TRBJ2-1
d_call: TRBD2
cdr3_aa: CASSLFRTSGSNEQFF
cdr3_nt: TGTGCCAGCAGTTTATTCAGGACTAGCGGGAGCAATGAGCAGTTCTTC

v_call: TRBV10-3
clone_size: NA
j_call: TRBJ1-1
d_call: TRBD1
cdr3_aa: CAISGRGQGGTEAFF
cdr3_nt: TGTGCCATCAGTGGAAGAGGACAGGGCGGAACTGAAGCTTTCTTT

v_call: TRBV6-5
clone_size: few
j_call: TRBJ1-2
d_call: NA
cdr3_aa: CASSSEQDYDYTF
cdr3_nt: TGTGCCAGCAGTTCGGAGCAGGACTATGACTACACCTTC

v_call: TRBV20-1
clone_size: many
j_call: TRBJ1-1
d_call: NA
cdr3_aa: CSARDTMNTEAFF
cdr3_nt: TGCAGTGCTAGAGATACCATGAACACTGAAGCTTTCTTT

v_call: TRBV12-3/TRBV12-4
clone_size: many
j_call: TRBJ1-5
d_call: TRBD1
cdr3_aa: CASSLRDRNQPQHF
cdr3_nt: TGTGCCAGCAGTCTCCGGGACAGAAATCAGCCCCAGCATTTT

v_call: TRBV12-3/TRBV12-4
clone_size: NA
j_call: TRBJ2-3
d_call: TRBD1
cdr3_aa: CASSAGTGILIDTQYF
cdr3_nt: TGTGCCAGCAGTGCGGGGACAGGGATTTTGATAGATACGCAGTATTTT

v_call: TRBV7-8
clone_size: many
j_call: TRBJ2-6
d_call: TRBD2
cdr3_aa: CASSLGGVKAGANVLTF
cdr3_nt: TGTGCCAGCAGCTTGGGAGGGGTCAAAGCCGGGGCCAACGTCCTGACTTTC

v_call: TRBV5-6
clone_size: few
j_call: TRBJ2-7
d_call: TRBD2
cdr3_aa: CASSLGQVRLAGYEQYF
cdr3_nt: TGTGCCAGCAGCTTGGGGCAGGTGAGACTAGCGGGGTACGAGCAGTACTTC

v_call: TRBV6-1
clone_size: NA
j_call: TRBJ2-1
d_call: TRBD2
cdr3_aa: CATKEAGVREQFF
cdr3_nt: TGTGCCACCAAGGAGGCGGGAGTGCGGGAGCAGTTCTTC

v_call: TRBV12-3/TRBV12-4
clone_size: many
j_call: TRBJ2-5
d_call: NA
cdr3_aa: CASSLLGTQETQYF
cdr3_nt: TGTGCCAGCAGCCTCCTGGGGACCCAAGAGACCCAGTACTTC